The entry below describes one T cell receptor (beta chain). The antigen remains undetermined. The data belong to a study of T cell therapy after organ transplantation. Study-level information: Long-term post-therapy blood was drawn 20 to 29 weeks after therapy ended.

Libraries were prepared by immunoSEQ multiplex PCR; TCRdb keeps only in-frame clonotypes and omits some of them. The sample lists around 19,000 clones, roughly 89% occurring once. Stated time point: 20-29 weeks after completion of therapy. The V end lost 5 bases, the J end lost 9 bases, and 23 bases lay between the germline ends. From germline, CDR1 is MNHEY and CDR2 SMNVEV (reference sequence). The CDR3 totals 16 residues. Points from the study as a whole: Endogenous clonotypes not in therapy products appeared after therapy alongside transferred ones. Nonresponder repertoires showed strong pretherapy expansions, barely changing post-therapy.

The sample in question was CD8+ T cells from blood, obtained after autologous CMV-specific T cell therapy. The rearrangement uses TRBV27 and TRBJ2-1; D could derive from TRBD1 or TRBD2 (6 bases each). This receptor was identified in a human patient who had received a solid organ transplant and had CMV disease. Some T cells may possibly be graft donor cells. The CDR3 DNA follows: TGTGCCAGCAGTCCCATGGCGGGACAAGCCTACGGTGAGCAGTTCTTC. Protein sequence: CASSPMAGQAYGEQFF.